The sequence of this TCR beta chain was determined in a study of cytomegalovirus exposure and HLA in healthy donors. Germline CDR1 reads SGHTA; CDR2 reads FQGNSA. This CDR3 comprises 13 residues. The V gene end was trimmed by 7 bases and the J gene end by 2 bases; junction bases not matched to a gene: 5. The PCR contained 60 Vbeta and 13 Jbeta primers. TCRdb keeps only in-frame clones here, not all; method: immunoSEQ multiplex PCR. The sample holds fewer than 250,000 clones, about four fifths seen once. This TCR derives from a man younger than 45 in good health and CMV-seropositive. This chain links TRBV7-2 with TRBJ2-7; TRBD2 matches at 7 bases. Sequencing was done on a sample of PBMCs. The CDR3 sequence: CASNTGLAYEQYF. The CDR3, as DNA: TGTGCCAGCAACACTGGACTAGCCTACGAGCAGTACTTC.